This T cell receptor (beta chain) was documented in a study of siplizumab effects on memory and regulatory T cells. This table comes from immunoSEQ multiplex PCR, and its TCRdb copy is limited to in-frame clones, with some not included. The table has 120,000 or so clones, 80% to 95% seen once. Per germline, CDR1 SGDLS and CDR2 YYNGEE. The length of the CDR3 is 14 residues. V dropped 3 bases and J dropped 5; count of bases not matched to a gene: 5. Input material: CD4+ T cells sorted from blood. This rearrangement joins TRBV9 to TRBJ2-1; 7 bases match TRBD1. The receptor was isolated from a human donor in good health. CDR3 sequence reads: CASSANRGNNEQFF. In DNA, the CDR3 is TGTGCCAGCAGCGCCAACAGGGGCAACAATGAGCAGTTCTTC.